This T cell receptor beta chain was captured by sequencing in a study of identical twins. TCRdb re-called the 5' RACE reads through MiXCR, storing one row per CDR3 protein. This sample has hundreds of thousands of distinct CDR3 sequences, with roughly 20% found just once. Healthy Caucasians, and only they, were the donors. Study-level results: Out-of-frame alpha sequences shared by twins were enriched for low generation probability. The presence of invariant MAIT and iNKT cells could partly confound analyses of zero-insertion sequences.

Comment on this clonotype: Antigen unknown.

This sample also belongs to another study, concerning T cells expressing NK-cell markers. Per that study: Eight donors were sequenced, of whom seven were HCMV-seropositive, while the remaining one was HCMV-seronegative.

Sample: PBMCs. The receptor was derived from a woman aged 18 to 35 in good health.

This CDR3 reads CASKWTPTGAYEQYF. The CDR3 coding sequence is TGTGCCAGCAAATGGACACCGACGGGGGCCTACGAGCAGTACTTC. The chain joins TRBV6-1 to TRBJ2-7; possible D gene TRBD2, 6 bases. This CDR3 has 15 residues. Germline V gives CDR1 MNHNS, CDR2 SASEGT. The ends were cut back, 7 bases at V and 2 bases at J, with 18 bases in the middle.